This T cell receptor beta chain was documented in a study of T cell responses to AZD1222 COVID-19 vaccine. Study conclusions and caveats: After the peak T cell response, and only then, were repertoires sampled. Among those given AZD1222, only six were seropositive at baseline. Spike-spanning, vaccine-associated CD4 TCRs were dominant at 160-218 and 743-854.

V was trimmed by 0 bases and J by 5 bases, leaving 7 bases between them. CDR1 GTSNPN and CDR2 SVGIG come from the germline V gene (reference sequence). CDR3 length: 12 residues. A note on this clone: Its antigen remains unknown.

The repertoire was sequenced with immunoSEQ multiplex PCR; TCRdb's copy has only in-frame clones and lacks some. The sample lists tens of thousands of clones; over 80% were seen once. The sample was peripheral blood, taken on day 0 of AZD1222 vaccination. This clonotype was obtained from an adult in good health. This chain links TRBV30 with TRBJ1-2, with D hard to call. The CDR3 DNA reads TGTGCCTGGAGTGTCGCCTATTATGGCTACACCTTC. This codes for CAWSVAYYGYTF.